This entry is about one T cell receptor beta chain. Its antigen remains unidentified. The record originates from a study of Siglec-9 on CD8 T cells in melanoma. General study findings and limits: An effector memory CD8+ subset marked by Siglec-9 reportedly appeared to gather in melanoma.

TCRdb's table, derived via immunoSEQ multiplex PCR, lists solely in-frame clones and lacks some. The table lists some 37,000 clones, roughly four fifths of them singletons, with approximately 1.7% in the top ten. This sequence was found in a human donor in good health. Sequencing used Siglec-9- CD8+ T cells sorted from blood.

CDR3 protein: CATSLLGEDTQYF. The CDR3 nucleotides read TGTGCCACCAGTTTATTGGGTGAGGATACGCAGTATTTT. This rearrangement joins TRBV15 to TRBJ2-3; no clear D. V was pared by 6 bases and J by 6 bases, with 13 bases between. There are 13 residues in the CDR3. CDR1 LNHNV and CDR2 YYDKDF come from the germline V gene (reference sequence).